The source of this T cell receptor beta chain is a study of blood T cell repertoires in COVID-19. Across the study: There were acute and convalescent COVID-19 samples, and they came from the United States, Italy and Spain. PBMCs, B-cell-depleted T cells, or T cells were the source of the cDNA or gDNA that made up the material.

The method was immunoSEQ multiplex PCR; TCRdb's version includes in-frame clones alone and lacks a portion of them. The sample gives approximately 80,000 clones, around 90% of which show up once; approximately 10% is in the top ten. The CDR3 runs 14 residues. J gave up 3 bases and V 3 bases, and 2 bases lay outside the gene matches. The germline CDR1 and CDR2 sequences are SGDLS and YYNGEE. The source material was peripheral blood. This TCR came from a human donor in a cohort sampled during active COVID-19. The chain recombines TRBV9 with TRBJ1-2, with 10 bases aligning to TRBD1. The CDR3 here is CASSAGQGDYGYTF. CDR3 nucleotides: TGTGCCAGCAGCGCCGGACAGGGGGACTATGGCTACACCTTC.